This T cell receptor (beta chain) is drawn from a study of T cell repertoires in cytomegalovirus infection. MiXCR, applied by TCRdb to the reads, yields one record per CDR3 protein. The sample has approximately 110,000 distinct CDR3 sequences; roughly a tenth are singletons. This clonotype was recorded at least ten times. Its antigen is unknown. V was shortened by 0 bases and J by 0 bases, with 12 bases between the two germline ends. CDR1 is SGHRS, CDR2 YFSETQ, per germline. The CDR3 length is 16 residues. This sequence was found in a human donor in good health (CMV status not recorded). Some clones in this sample may be carry-over from other donors' samples. The sample consisted of PBMCs, sequenced either directly or after in vitro stimulation (not recorded which). The chain joins TRBV5-1 to TRBJ1-1; a weak D match, TRBD1 (5 bases). CDR3 amino acids: CASSLVGGGVNTEAFF. In nucleotides, the CDR3 is TGCGCCAGCAGCTTGGTGGGGGGAGGAGTGAACACTGAAGCTTTCTTT.